Included here is one T cell receptor beta chain sequence, with context. CDR3 length equals 16 residues. The trim removed 0 bases at V and 7 bases at J, leaving 6 bases unmatched. The germline gives CDR1 SGHRS, CDR2 YFSETQ. The data originate from a study of blood T cell repertoires in COVID-19. Study at large: From the United States, Italy and Spain came samples of acute and convalescent COVID-19. T cells, B-cell-depleted T cells, or PBMCs provided the cDNA or gDNA that served as material.

The authors' processing: Estimates of nucleated cell counts were drawn from the amplification of reference gene primers. Repertoires were generated with immunoSEQ multiplex PCR, while TCRdb's copy carries only in-frame clones and drops some. V and J calls and clone size are those listed in that table; D and trimming were worked out from the DNA. The sample carries roughly 120,000 clones, roughly 85% recorded once. The TCR was taken from a human donor in a cohort sampled during active COVID-19. What was sequenced was peripheral blood. This chain uses TRBV5-1 with TRBJ1-6, with 8 bases that match TRBD1. The CDR3 spells CASSLGLTGANSPLHF. CDR3 DNA sequence: TGCGCCAGCAGCTTGGGACTGACAGGGGCCAATTCACCCCTCCACTTT.